What follows are 30 T cell receptor beta chains derived from one specimen sequenced in a study of post-analysis software for immune sequencing data. Study-wide points: Five TRBV segments, including TRBV5-6, TRBV5-1 and TRBV20-1, were more frequent in patients than controls.

The TCR beta cDNA libraries contained unique molecular identifiers. TCRdb ran MiXCR on the PCR reads and lists one entry per CDR3 protein. In the table there are under 650,000 distinct CDR3 sequences, 44% of which are singletons. What these receptors recognize is not known. The sequenced material came from blood. Receptors originate from a girl aged 5-17 years with multiple sclerosis.

The chain joins TRBV12-3 or TRBV12-4 to TRBJ2-1; 12 bases are shared with TRBD1. The CDR3 has 15 residues. The CDR3 spells CATVGGQGAYYAQFF. CDR3 nucleotides: TGTGCAACGGTGGGGGGACAGGGGGCCTACTATGCGCAGTTCTTC.

The rearrangement links TRBV7-2 to TRBJ2-5; no clear D. V lost 2 bases to trimming and J lost 6 bases, with 10 bases between them. CDR1 is SGHTA and CDR2 is FQGNSA in the germline V gene. The CDR3 is made up of 13 amino acids. The CDR3 DNA reads TGTGCCAGCAGCTTACGGCTGGTACAGACCCAGTACTTC. This gives the protein CASSLRLVQTQYF. The entire variable domain, with the rest obtained from reference TRBV7-2 and TRBJ2-5, is as follows: GAGVSQSPSNKVTEKGKDVELRCDPISGHTALYWYRQSLGQGLEFLIYFQGNSAPDKSGLPSDRFSAERTGGSVSTLTIQRTQQEDSAVYLCASSLRLVQTQYFGPGTRLLVL.

This clonotype was seen more than once but under ten times. This chain joins TRBV3-1 and TRBJ2-5; possibly TRBD1 for D (5 bases). Per germline, CDR1 LGHDT and CDR2 YNNKEL (reference sequence). CDR3 size: 16 residues. V lost 0 bases and J 5 bases, leaving 16 bases between the germline ends. The CDR3 here is CASSQDLGRAGETQYF. In DNA, the CDR3 is TGTGCCAGCAGCCAAGATCTGGGCAGGGCTGGGGAGACCCAGTACTTC.

The V gene is TRBV7-9, the J gene TRBJ2-7; tentative D call: TRBD1 (6 bases). Germline V gives CDR1 SEHNR, CDR2 FQNEAQ (reference sequence). V dropped 5 bases and J dropped 3 bases, with 14 bases sitting between them. CDR3 length: 14 residues. The CDR3 sequence: CASSTLDSYYEQYF. The CDR3 DNA sequence: TGTGCCAGCAGCACACTGGACAGTTACTACGAGCAGTACTTC.

The genes are TRBV12-3 or TRBV12-4 and TRBJ2-1; 7 bases agree with TRBD2. V lost 6 bases and J lost 4; bases outside the gene matches: 6. The CDR3 length is 14 residues. CDR3 loop: CASRGTSDYNEQFF. CDR3 sequence (DNA): TGTGCCAGCAGAGGCACTAGCGATTACAATGAGCAGTTCTTC.

The chain has TRBV20-1 and TRBJ2-1; a possible D gene is TRBD2 (6 bases). Germline loops: CDR1 DFQATT, CDR2 SNEGSKA (reference sequence). The CDR3 is 13 amino acids. Trimming took off 3 bases at V and 5 bases at J, with 11 bases between the two ends. The DNA for the CDR3 is TGCAGTGCTAGCGGGAGCTCTAACAATGAGCAGTTCTTC. Amino acids: CSASGSSNNEQFF.

This clonotype was observed a few times. The CDR3 loop reads CSATGDLQETQYF. CDR3 nucleotides: TGCAGTGCTACTGGGGACTTACAAGAGACCCAGTACTTC. The J gene is TRBJ2-5, the V gene TRBV20-1; maybe TRBD2 (6 bases). V lost 4 bases to trimming and J lost 2 bases, with 11 bases between them. Germline CDR1 DFQATT, CDR2 SNEGSKA (reference sequence). CDR3 length: 13 residues.

This clonotype is a singleton in its sample. This chain joins TRBV29-1 and TRBJ2-7; D uncertain. V was shortened by 4 bases and J by 1 base, with 8 bases between the two germline ends. Germline V gene data show CDR1 as SQVTM and CDR2 as ANQGSEA. This CDR3 has 12 amino acids. CDR3 residues: CSVGARSYEQYF. The CDR3 nucleotides read TGCAGCGTTGGGGCCAGATCCTACGAGCAGTACTTC.

As for this clonotype: One junction end does not reproduce the germline sequence, and a read error may be involved. The V gene is TRBV5-1, the J gene TRBJ2-2, with TRBD2 as a possible D gene (5 bases). Germline V lookup: CDR1 SGHRS, CDR2 YFSETQ. The CDR3 extends over 14 amino acids. The CDR3 protein is CASSLNPNTGERFF. Here the CDR3 DNA reads TGCGCCAGCAGCTTAAACCCTAACACCGGGGAGCGGTTTTTT.

The genes are TRBV27 and TRBJ2-5, with 11 bases identical to TRBD2. The junction had 10 bases not matched to a gene; V was cut back by 5 bases and J by 5 bases. This CDR3 is 16 amino acids long. Germline-derived CDR1 and CDR2 are MNHEY and SMNVEV (reference sequence). CDR3 amino acids: CASSPRLAGPFETQYF. CDR3 in DNA: TGTGCCAGCAGTCCAAGACTAGCGGGGCCGTTCGAGACCCAGTACTTC.

This clonotype came up a few times. The chain couples TRBV7-3 to TRBJ1-6; 8 bases line up with TRBD1. The V segment lost 2 bases and the J segment 6 bases; nucleotides outside the gene matches: 3. CDR1 and CDR2 from the germline V gene are SGHTA and FQGTGA. The CDR3 contains 15 residues. In DNA form, the CDR3 reads TGTGCCAGCAGCTTATCTGGACAGGGTAATTCACCCCTCCACTTT. The encoded protein is CASSLSGQGNSPLHF.

This clonotype was found many times. This may arise from a read error, as a much more abundant clone is one base away. The chain links TRBV7-8 to TRBJ2-7; TRBD1 aligns across 8 bases. This CDR3 is built from 15 residues. J gave up 6 bases and V 5 bases, and 12 bases lay outside the gene matches. Germline CDR1 reads SGHVS; CDR2 reads FQNEAQ. The CDR3 nucleotides are TGTGCCAGCAGCCTACAGGGGGGTGCGGGGAGCGAGCAGTACTTC. This codes for CASSLQGGAGSEQYF.

This clonotype was seen a handful of times. Sequence at one end of the junction differs from germline and may be a read error. The V call is TRBV5-1, the J call TRBJ1-1; D perhaps matches TRBD1 (6 bases). The germline V gene has CDR1 SGHRS and CDR2 YFSETQ. This CDR3 spans 14 amino acids. In nucleotides, the CDR3 is TGCGCCAGCAGCTTACAGGGTCGTTCCACTGGAGCTTTCTTT. Protein product: CASSLQGRSTGAFF.

The chain is built from TRBV6-5 and TRBJ2-7; no reliable D call. This CDR3 region has 15 residues. Germline CDR1 MNHEY, CDR2 SVGAGI. V lost 2 bases, J lost 0 bases, and 11 bases lay in between. CDR3 bases: TGTGCCAGCAGTTACGTCAGGTCGGGCTCCTACGAGCAGTACTTC. It translates to CASSYVRSGSYEQYF.

This chain joins TRBV10-3 and TRBJ1-1; 11 nucleotides line up with TRBD1. J was trimmed by 5 bases and V by 0 bases; bases with no gene match: 8. Germline V gene lookup returns CDR1 ENHRY and CDR2 SYGVKD. This CDR3 contains 17 residues. The CDR3 here is CAISESIGQGARTEAFF. In DNA form, the CDR3 reads TGTGCCATCAGTGAGTCGATAGGACAGGGGGCTAGAACTGAAGCTTTCTTT.

The chain links TRBV7-9 to TRBJ2-1; 11 bases are a match to TRBD2. V trimming: 6 bases; J trimming: 7 bases; junction bases outside the gene matches: 11. The length of the CDR3 is 16 residues. CDR1 is SEHNR and CDR2 is FQNEAQ in the germline V gene (reference sequence). As DNA, the CDR3 is TGTGCCAGCAGTGCGGGGACTAGCGGAAGGGAGAATGAGCAGTTCTTC. Translation gives CASSAGTSGRENEQFF. The full variable domain, its missing parts supplied by reference TRBV7-9 and TRBJ2-1, is DTGVSQNPRHKITKRGQNVTFRCDPISEHNRLYWYRQTLGQGPEFLTYFQNEAQLEKSRLLSDRFSAERPKGSFSTLEIQRTEQGDSAMYLCASSAGTSGRENEQFFGPGTRLTVL.

The V gene is TRBV29-1, the J gene TRBJ2-1; D is undetermined. CDR1 is SQVTM, CDR2 ANQGSEA, per germline. The CDR3 runs to 13 residues. V shed 6 bases and J shed 2 bases, with 11 bases lying between them. In DNA, the CDR3 is TGCAGCGTCCGACCGATACCCTACAATGAGCAGTTCTTC. Its translation: CSVRPIPYNEQFF.

This clonotype turned up a few times. The chain carries TRBV12-3 or TRBV12-4 and TRBJ2-3; TRBD1 agrees at 7 bases. With 6 bases clipped from V and 2 bases from J, the junction kept 2 bases outside the gene matches. The CDR3 length is 13 residues. CDR3 nucleotides: TGTGCCAGCAGCGACAGGGCCACAGATACGCAGTATTTT. Residues: CASSDRATDTQYF.

The rearrangement joins TRBV7-2 to TRBJ2-3; no definite D call. Germline CDR1 is SGHTA and CDR2 is FQGNSA. The CDR3 has 16 residues. Deletions cut 5 bases from V and 0 bases from J, with 15 bases between. CDR3: CASSAAGWISTDTQYF. The CDR3 nucleotides are TGTGCCAGCAGCGCCGCTGGTTGGATAAGCACAGATACGCAGTATTTT.

This clonotype turned up a few times. The rearrangement links TRBV12-3 or TRBV12-4 to TRBJ2-4, with 9 bases that match TRBD1. CDR3 length: 13 amino acids. Trimming removed 5 bases from V and 13 bases from J; junction bases left unmatched: 9. The CDR3 sequence: CASSARTGDTQYF. CDR3 in DNA: TGTGCCAGCAGTGCCCGGACAGGGGATACGCAGTACTTC.

This clonotype occurred once. The genes are TRBV5-1 and TRBJ2-6; D not certain. CDR3 length equals 16 residues. Germline values: CDR1 SGHRS, CDR2 YFSETQ. V gave up 1 base and J gave up 0 bases, with 8 bases separating them. CDR3 protein: CASSLKADSGANVLTF. CDR3 in DNA: TGCGCCAGCAGCTTGAAGGCGGACTCTGGGGCCAACGTCCTGACTTTC.

The chain links TRBV11-3 to TRBJ2-1; 7 bases align to TRBD2. This CDR3 has 16 residues. Germline V gene lookup returns CDR1 SGHNT and CDR2 YENEEA. V dropped 5 bases and J dropped 4; count of bases not matched to a gene: 11. The CDR3 is CASSPSGSSGYNEQFF. CDR3 coding DNA: TGTGCCAGCAGCCCAAGTGGCAGTAGCGGGTACAATGAGCAGTTCTTC.

CDR3 DNA: TGCGCCAGCAGCCAAGGTCCGGGACTAGCGGGAGTCCACGAGCAGTACTTC. It codes for CASSQGPGLAGVHEQYF. The chain uses TRBV4-1 and TRBJ2-7; 14 bases are shared with TRBD2. Trimming removed 1 base from V and 5 bases from J; junction bases left unmatched: 7. Germline V gene data show CDR1 as MGHRA and CDR2 as YSYEKL. The CDR3 is 17 residues long.

The V gene is TRBV7-2, the J gene TRBJ1-2; D call uncertain. The CDR3 extends over 13 amino acids. Germline CDR1 is SGHTA and CDR2 is FQGNSA. V shed 8 bases and J shed 2 bases, with 12 bases lying between them. The CDR3 nucleotides read TGTGCCAGCGTCGCTTCCTTCAACTATGGCTACACCTTC. Amino acid sequence: CASVASFNYGYTF.

This rearrangement joins TRBV5-1 to TRBJ2-1; D call uncertain. The germline V gene encodes CDR1 SGHRS and CDR2 YFSETQ. Trimming took 0 bases from V and 13 from J, leaving 11 bases between them. The CDR3 is 12 amino acids. The CDR3 region is CASSLVAESQFF. The CDR3 bases are TGCGCCAGCAGCTTGGTGGCAGAAAGCCAGTTCTTC.

The chain employs TRBV11-2 and TRBJ2-4; 8 positions agree with TRBD2. Per germline, CDR1 SGHAT and CDR2 FQNNGV. CDR3 length: 16 amino acids. The ends lost 5 bases at V and 13 bases at J; junction bases unmatched: 19. As DNA, the CDR3 is TGTGCCAGCAGCATCGGGAGGGCCACGGGGGATGGTGAGCAGTACTTC. It is translated as CASSIGRATGDGEQYF.

This sequence joins TRBV6-6 and TRBJ1-2; D perhaps matches TRBD1 (5 bases). This CDR3 has 15 amino acids. Per germline, CDR1 MNHNY and CDR2 SVGAGI (reference sequence). Trimming pared 0 bases from V and 3 bases from J, leaving 11 bases between. CDR3 nucleotide sequence: TGTGCCAGCAGTTACTCCGGGGACGGGCACTATGGCTACACCTTC. It specifies CASSYSGDGHYGYTF.

The gene calls are TRBV12-3 or TRBV12-4 and TRBJ2-7; D gene uncertain. V shed 3 bases and J shed 0 bases, with 9 bases lying between them. CDR3 length: 14 residues. The CDR3 spells CASSFPGGSYEQYF. In DNA, the CDR3 is TGTGCCAGCAGTTTCCCGGGTGGCTCCTACGAGCAGTACTTC.

This chain connects TRBV12-3 or TRBV12-4 to TRBJ2-5; D is possibly TRBD1 (6 bases). Matching the DNA end better, TRBJ2-7 makes the J call doubtful. The CDR3 contains 13 residues. CDR3 nucleotide sequence: TGTGCCAGCAGTCGCACAGGGACCAACGAGCAGTACTTC. It translates to CASSRTGTNEQYF.

This clonotype was counted only a few times. The V and J genes are TRBV6-6 and TRBJ2-1, with D perhaps TRBD1 (6 bases). CDR1 and CDR2 from the germline V gene are MNHNY and SVGAGI (reference sequence). The germline V and J ends were trimmed by 6 bases and 7 bases, with 19 bases remaining between them. CDR3 length: 15 residues. The CDR3 sequence is CASRLTGYPGNEQFF. CDR3 coding DNA: TGTGCCAGCAGACTCACAGGGTATCCTGGGAATGAGCAGTTCTTC.